This T cell receptor (beta chain) is drawn from a study of CD8 T cells in ankylosing spondylitis. Overall study findings and caveats: Some of the motif variants had earlier been found in reactive arthritis patients' fluid and blood. Typical of ankylosing spondylitis blood, it appeared, was a TCR beta motif of several highly homologous variants. Enrichment of disease-linked clones was reportedly significant in matched ankylosing spondylitis synovial fluid.

This clonotype was seen a handful of times. Its antigen remains unknown. It was by quantitative 5'-RACE with molecular barcodes that TCR beta libraries were made. From the 5' RACE reads, TCRdb called clonotypes with MiXCR, one entry per CDR3 protein. Among about 400,000 distinct CDR3 sequences listed, approximately 20% were seen once. Germline trimming cut 6 bases from V and 8 bases from J; bases unmatched to any gene: 13. CDR3 size: 14 residues. CDR1 DFQATT and CDR2 SNEGSKA come from the germline V gene (reference sequence). Sequenced sample: blood, either unsorted or a sorted T cell fraction (not recorded which). This TCR was recovered from a male donor with ankylosing spondylitis. This rearrangement joins TRBV20-1 to TRBJ2-5; TRBD1 agrees at 9 bases. The CDR3 nucleotides read TGCAGTGCCAGGACAGGGGAATTTGTTTTTACCCAGTACTTC. Its protein product is CSARTGEFVFTQYF.